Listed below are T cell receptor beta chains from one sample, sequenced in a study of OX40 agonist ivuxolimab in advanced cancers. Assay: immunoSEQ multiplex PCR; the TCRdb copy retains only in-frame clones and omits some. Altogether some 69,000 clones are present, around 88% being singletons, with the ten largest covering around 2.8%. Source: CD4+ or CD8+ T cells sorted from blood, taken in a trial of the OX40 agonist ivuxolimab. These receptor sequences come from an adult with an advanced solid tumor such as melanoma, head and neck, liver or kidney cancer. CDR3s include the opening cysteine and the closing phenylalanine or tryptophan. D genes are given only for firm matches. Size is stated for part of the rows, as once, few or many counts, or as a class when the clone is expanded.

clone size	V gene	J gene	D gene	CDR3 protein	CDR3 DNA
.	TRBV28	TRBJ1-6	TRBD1	CASSLFPTGGDSPLHF	TGTGCCAGCAGTTTATTCCCTACAGGGGGCGATTCACCCCTCCACTTT
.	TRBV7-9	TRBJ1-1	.	CASSLKADTEAFF	TGTGCCAGCAGCTTAAAGGCGGACACTGAAGCTTTCTTT
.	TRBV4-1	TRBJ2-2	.	CASSQDRRNTGELFF	TGCGCCAGCAGCCAAGACAGGAGGAACACCGGGGAGCTGTTTTTT
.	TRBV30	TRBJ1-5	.	CAWSARILNQPQHF	TGTGCCTGGAGTGCCCGAATTCTAAATCAGCCCCAGCATTTT
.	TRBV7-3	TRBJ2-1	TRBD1	CASSSNRGSHNEQFF	TGTGCCAGCAGCTCCAACAGGGGTTCCCACAATGAGCAGTTCTTC
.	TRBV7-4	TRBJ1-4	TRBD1	CASSLRPGTGNEKLFF	TGTGCCAGCAGCTTAAGACCCGGGACAGGTAATGAAAAACTGTTTTTT
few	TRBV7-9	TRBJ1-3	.	CASTLERPGNTIYF	TGTGCCAGCACCCTAGAGAGACCTGGAAACACCATATATTTT
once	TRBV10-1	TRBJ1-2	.	CASSESSNYGYTF	TGCGCCAGCAGTGAGTCGTCGAACTATGGCTACACCTTC
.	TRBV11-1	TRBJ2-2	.	CASSLETGELFF	TGTGCCAGCAGCTTGGAAACCGGGGAGCTGTTTTTT
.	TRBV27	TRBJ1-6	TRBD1	CASSRTGGFAYNSPLHF	TGTGCCAGCAGCCGGACAGGGGGCTTCGCCTATAATTCACCCCTCCACTTT
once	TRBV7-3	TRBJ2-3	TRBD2	CASSLSGRSTDTQYF	TGTGCCAGCAGCCTCTCCGGGAGGAGCACAGATACGCAGTATTTT
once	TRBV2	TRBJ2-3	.	CASSEMAGATDTQYF	TGTGCCAGCAGTGAAATGGCGGGCGCCACAGATACGCAGTATTTT
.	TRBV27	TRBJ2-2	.	CASSSGLDTGELFF	TGTGCCAGCAGTTCCGGGCTAGACACCGGGGAGCTGTTTTTT
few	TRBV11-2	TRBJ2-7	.	CASSSPRGFYEQYF	TGTGCCAGCAGCTCGCCCAGGGGATTCTACGAGCAGTACTTC
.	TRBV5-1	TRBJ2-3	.	CASSFVGSGTDTQYF	TGCGCCAGCAGCTTTGTGGGATCCGGCACAGATACGCAGTATTTT
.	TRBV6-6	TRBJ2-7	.	CASAGQAPYEQYF	TGTGCCAGCGCAGGGCAGGCCCCCTACGAGCAGTACTTC
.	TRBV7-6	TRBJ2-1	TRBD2	CASSPRSGGAYNEQFF	TGTGCCAGCAGCCCCCGTAGCGGGGGGGCGTACAATGAGCAGTTCTTC
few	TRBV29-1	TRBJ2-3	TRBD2	CSVRGGDRRTDTQYF	TGCAGCGTCCGCGGGGGGGACCGCCGCACAGATACGCAGTATTTT
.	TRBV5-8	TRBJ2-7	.	CASSRGTGPYEQYF	TGTGCCAGCAGCCGGGGCACAGGCCCCTACGAGCAGTACTTC
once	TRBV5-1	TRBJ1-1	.	CASSSGQWDTEAFF	TGCGCCAGCAGCTCCGGACAGTGGGACACTGAAGCTTTCTTT
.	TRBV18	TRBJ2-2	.	CASSSQQYDTGELFF	TGTGCCAGCTCTTCACAACAGTATGACACCGGGGAGCTGTTTTTT
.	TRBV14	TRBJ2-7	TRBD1	CASSQVGQGKIYEQYF	TGTGCCAGCAGCCAAGTGGGACAGGGTAAAATCTACGAGCAGTACTTC
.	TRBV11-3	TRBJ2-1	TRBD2	CASSQHQTSAEDNEQFF	TGTGCCAGCAGCCAACACCAGACTAGCGCCGAGGACAATGAGCAGTTCTTC
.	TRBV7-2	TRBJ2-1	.	CASSLEIGRKFF	TGTGCCAGCAGCTTAGAGATAGGGAGGAAGTTCTTC
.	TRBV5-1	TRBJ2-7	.	CASSLGPEQYF	TGCGCCAGCAGCTTGGGGCCAGAGCAGTACTTC
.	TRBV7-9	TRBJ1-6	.	CASSSQGTDSPLHF	TGTGCCAGCAGTTCACAGGGTACGGATTCACCCCTCCACTTT
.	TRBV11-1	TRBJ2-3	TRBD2	CASSLVEGLSTDTQYF	TGTGCCAGCAGCTTGGTGGAGGGACTAAGCACAGATACGCAGTATTTT
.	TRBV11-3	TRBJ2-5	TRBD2	CASSLALAGGETQYF	TGTGCCAGCAGCTTAGCCCTAGCGGGAGGGGAGACCCAGTACTTC